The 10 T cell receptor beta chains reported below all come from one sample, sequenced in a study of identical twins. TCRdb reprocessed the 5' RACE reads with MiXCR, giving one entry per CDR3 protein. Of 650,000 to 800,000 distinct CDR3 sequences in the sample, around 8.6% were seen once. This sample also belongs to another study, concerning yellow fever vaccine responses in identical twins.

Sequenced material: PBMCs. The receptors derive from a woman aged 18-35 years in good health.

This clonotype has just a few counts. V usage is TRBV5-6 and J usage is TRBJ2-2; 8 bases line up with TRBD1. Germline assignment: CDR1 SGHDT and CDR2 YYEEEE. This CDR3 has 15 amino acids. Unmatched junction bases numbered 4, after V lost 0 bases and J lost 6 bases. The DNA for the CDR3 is TGTGCCAGCAGCTTGGGACCGGACAGGGCCGGGGAGCTGTTTTTT. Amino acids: CASSLGPDRAGELFF.

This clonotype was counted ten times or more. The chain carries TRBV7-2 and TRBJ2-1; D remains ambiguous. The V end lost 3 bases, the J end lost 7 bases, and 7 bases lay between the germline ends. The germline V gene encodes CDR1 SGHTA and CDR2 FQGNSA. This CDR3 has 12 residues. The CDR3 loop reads CASSFVSNEQFF. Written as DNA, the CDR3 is TGTGCCAGCAGCTTTGTGAGTAATGAGCAGTTCTTC.

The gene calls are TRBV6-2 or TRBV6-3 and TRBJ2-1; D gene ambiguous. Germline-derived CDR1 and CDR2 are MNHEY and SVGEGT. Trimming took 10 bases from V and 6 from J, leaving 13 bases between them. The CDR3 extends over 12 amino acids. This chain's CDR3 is CATAQGSNEQFF. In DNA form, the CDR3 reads TGTGCCACCGCCCAAGGTTCCAATGAGCAGTTCTTC.

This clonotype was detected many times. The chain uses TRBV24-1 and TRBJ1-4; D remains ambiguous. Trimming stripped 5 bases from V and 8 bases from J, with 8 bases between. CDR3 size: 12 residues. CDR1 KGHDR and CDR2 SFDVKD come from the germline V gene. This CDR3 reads CATSAGSEKLFF. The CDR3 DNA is TGTGCCACCAGTGCGGGGAGCGAAAAACTGTTTTTT.

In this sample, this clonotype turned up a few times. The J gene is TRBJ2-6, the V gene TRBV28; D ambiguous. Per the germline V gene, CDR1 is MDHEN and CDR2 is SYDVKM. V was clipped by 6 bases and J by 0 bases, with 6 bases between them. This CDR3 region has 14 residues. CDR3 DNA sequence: TGTGCCAGCAGGGATTACTCTGGGGCCAACGTCCTGACTTTC. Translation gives CASRDYSGANVLTF. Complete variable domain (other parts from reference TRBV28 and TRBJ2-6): DVKVTQSSRYLVKRTGEKVFLECVQDMDHENMFWYRQDPGLGLRLIYFSYDVKMKEKGDIPEGYSVSREKKERFSLILESASTNQTSMYLCASRDYSGANVLTFGAGSRLTVL.

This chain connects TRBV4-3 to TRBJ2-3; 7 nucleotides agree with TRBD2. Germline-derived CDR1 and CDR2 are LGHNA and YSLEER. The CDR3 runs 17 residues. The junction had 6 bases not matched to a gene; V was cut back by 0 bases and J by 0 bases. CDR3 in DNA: TGCGCCAGCAGCCAAGATCTGAGCGGGGCTAGCACAGATACGCAGTATTTT. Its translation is CASSQDLSGASTDTQYF.

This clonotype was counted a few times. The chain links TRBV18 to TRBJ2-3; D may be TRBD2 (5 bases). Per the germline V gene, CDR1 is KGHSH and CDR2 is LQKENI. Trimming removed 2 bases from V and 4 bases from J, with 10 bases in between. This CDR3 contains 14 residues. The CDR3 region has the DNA TGTGCCAGCTCACCAAAGAGCGGAGCAGATACGCAGTATTTT. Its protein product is CASSPKSGADTQYF.

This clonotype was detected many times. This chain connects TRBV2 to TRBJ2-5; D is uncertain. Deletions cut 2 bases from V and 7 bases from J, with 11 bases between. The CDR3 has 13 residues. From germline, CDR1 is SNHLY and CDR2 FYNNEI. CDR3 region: CASSEPGSVTQYF. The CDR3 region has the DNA TGTGCCAGCAGTGAACCGGGCAGCGTGACCCAGTACTTC. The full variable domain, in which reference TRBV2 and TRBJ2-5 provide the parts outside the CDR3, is EPEVTQTPSHQVTQMGQEVILRCVPISNHLYFYWYRQILGQKVEFLVSFYNNEISEKSEIFDDQFSVERPDGSNFTLKIRSTKLEDSAMYFCASSEPGSVTQYFGPGTRLLVL.

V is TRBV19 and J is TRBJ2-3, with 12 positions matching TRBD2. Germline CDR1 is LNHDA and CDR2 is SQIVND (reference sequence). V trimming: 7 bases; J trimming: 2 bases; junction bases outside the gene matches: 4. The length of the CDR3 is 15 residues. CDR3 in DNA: TGTGCCAGTACCCCTAGCGGGGGGGCCACAGATACGCAGTATTTT. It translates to CASTPSGGATDTQYF.

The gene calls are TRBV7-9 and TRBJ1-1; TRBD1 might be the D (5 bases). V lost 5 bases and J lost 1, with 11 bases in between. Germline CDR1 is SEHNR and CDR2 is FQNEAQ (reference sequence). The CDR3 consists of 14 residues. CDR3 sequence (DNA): TGTGCCAGCAGCCGGGGGAACGAGAACACTGAAGCTTTCTTT. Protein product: CASSRGNENTEAFF. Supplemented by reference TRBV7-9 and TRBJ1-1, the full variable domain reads DTGVSQNPRHKITKRGQNVTFRCDPISEHNRLYWYRQTLGQGPEFLTYFQNEAQLEKSRLLSDRFSAERPKGSFSTLEIQRTEQGDSAMYLCASSRGNENTEAFFGQGTRLTVV.